The T cell receptor beta chain under discussion was sequenced for a study of regulatory T cells in long-lasting Graves disease. Study-wide context: Over 5 years of antithyroid drugs with positive TSH receptor antibodies was taken to mean persistent Graves' disease.

In building TCR beta libraries, iRepertoire HTBI primers were used together with Arm-PCR of CDR3 regions. In the original processing: Identified across the samples were approximately 60 TRBV segments and more than twelve TRBJ segments. TCRdb re-derived calls from the multiplex PCR reads in MiXCR, one entry per CDR3 protein. For this entry, the V and J calls and clone size follow TCRdb and not the study's own pipeline. The sample lists 310,000 or so distinct CDR3 sequences, about 20% occurring once. Regarding time point: persistent/refractory GD, antithyroid drugs over 5 years with positive TRAb. The TCR library was made from RNA extracted from PBMCs. From each patient, around 8.7 milliliters of peripheral blood was drawn and collected into an EDTA anticoagulant tube. The CDR3 sequence is 15 residues long. J gave up 2 bases and V 8 bases, and 10 bases lay outside the gene matches. Looked up from germline, CDR1 is ENHRY and CDR2 is SYGVKD.

The TCR was taken from a female donor with Graves disease. V and J are TRBV10-3 and TRBJ2-3; TRBD1 matches 7 bases. Source: peripheral blood mononuclear cells (PBMCs), taken when the disease was refractory, from a patient treated with antithyroid drugs. This CDR3 reads CAIRKGTAYTDTQYF. CDR3 coding DNA: TGTGCCATCCGCAAAGGGACAGCGTACACAGATACGCAGTATTTT.